Reported below is one T cell receptor (beta chain). Its antigen remains unidentified. The data belong to a study of molecular identifiers for immune sequencing clone quantification. Findings and caveats of the study: One cell's worth of spiked Jurkat TCR RNA was reportedly detectable among approximately 1 million naive cells. Clones with over 20 RNA copies captured over 99% of effector molecules but under 1% of naive ones.

Sorting selected naive CD8 T cells with a CD8+CD4-CCR7+CD45RA+ phenotype. Via MiXCR, TCRdb re-called the PCR reads, giving one row per CDR3 protein. This table holds about 640,000 distinct CDR3 sequences, 15% to 20% found once. Sample: naive CD8+ T cells from blood, with Jurkat cell RNA spiked in. Subset meaning: FACS-sorted CD8+CD4-CCR7+CD45RA+ naive T cells. This receptor was identified in a human donor in good health. Some libraries in this study had Jurkat cell RNA spiked in.

The CDR3: CASSEVLASPQETQYF. CDR3 DNA: TGTGCCAGCAGTGAAGTGCTAGCGAGCCCGCAAGAGACCCAGTACTTC. The rearrangement links TRBV2 to TRBJ2-5; tentative D call: TRBD2 (6 bases). The CDR3 loop spans 16 amino acids. The V gene lost 1 base and the J gene lost 2 bases, with 14 bases spanning the gap. Germline CDR1 and CDR2: SNHLY and FYNNEI.